This T cell receptor beta chain was sequenced during a study of CD8+ T cells in alopecia areata. Treatment of the sample: oral pan-JAK inhibitor, 5-10 mg twice daily. Sequencing templates came from extracted RNA that was reverse transcribed into cDNA. Clones were sequenced by immunoSEQ multiplex PCR, and TCRdb holds only the in-frame ones, with some missing. The sample consists of 180,000 or so clones, roughly 63% of them appearing once. This clone occurred a few times. Trimming took 6 bases from V and 9 from J, leaving 16 bases between them. The germline V gene encodes CDR1 MNHNY and CDR2 SVGAGI (reference sequence). The CDR3 extends over 13 amino acids.

The chain has TRBV6-6 and TRBJ2-3; the D gene is possibly TRBD2 (5 bases). This TCR came from a human donor with alopecia areata. The material sequenced was CD4+ T cells sorted from blood, taken between weeks 55 and 65, from a patient treated with tofacitinib. This chain's CDR3 is CASRRHQEETQYF. Here the CDR3 DNA reads TGTGCCAGCAGGCGACACCAGGAGGAGACGCAGTATTTT.